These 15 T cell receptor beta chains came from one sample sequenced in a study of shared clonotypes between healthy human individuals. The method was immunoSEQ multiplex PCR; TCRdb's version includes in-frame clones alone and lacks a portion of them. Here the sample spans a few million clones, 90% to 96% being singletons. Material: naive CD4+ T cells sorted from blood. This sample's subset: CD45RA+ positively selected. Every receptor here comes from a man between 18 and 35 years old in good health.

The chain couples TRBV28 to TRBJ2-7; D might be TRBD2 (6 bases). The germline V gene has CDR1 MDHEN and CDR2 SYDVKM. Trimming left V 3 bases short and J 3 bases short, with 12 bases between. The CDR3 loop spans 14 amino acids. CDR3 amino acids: CASSFHNGGYEQYF. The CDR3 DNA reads TGTGCCAGCAGTTTTCATAACGGGGGCTACGAGCAGTACTTC.

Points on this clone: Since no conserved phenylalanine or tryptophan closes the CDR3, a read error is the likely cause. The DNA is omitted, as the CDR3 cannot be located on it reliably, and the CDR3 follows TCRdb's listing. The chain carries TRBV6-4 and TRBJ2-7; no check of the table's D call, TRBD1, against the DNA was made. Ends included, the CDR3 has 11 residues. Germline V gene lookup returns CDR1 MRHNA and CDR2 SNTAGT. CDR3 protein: CASSPPGQGPL.

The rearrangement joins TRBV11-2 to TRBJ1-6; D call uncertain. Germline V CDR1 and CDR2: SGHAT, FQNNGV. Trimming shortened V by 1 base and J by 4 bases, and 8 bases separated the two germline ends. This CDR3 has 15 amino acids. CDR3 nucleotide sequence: TGTGCCAGCAGCTTAGTGCCAACTTATAATTCACCCCTCCACTTT. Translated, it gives CASSLVPTYNSPLHF.

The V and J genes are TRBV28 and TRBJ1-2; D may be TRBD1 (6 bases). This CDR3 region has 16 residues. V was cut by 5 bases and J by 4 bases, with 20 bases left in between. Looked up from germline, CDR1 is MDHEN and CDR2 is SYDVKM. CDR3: CASSDGWRGQSYGYTF. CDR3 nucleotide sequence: TGTGCCAGCAGTGACGGATGGCGGGGGCAGAGCTATGGCTACACCTTC.

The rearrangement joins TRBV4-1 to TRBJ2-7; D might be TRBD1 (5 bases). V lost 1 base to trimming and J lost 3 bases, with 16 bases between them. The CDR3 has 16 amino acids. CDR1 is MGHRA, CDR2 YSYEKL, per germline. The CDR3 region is CASSQAGQVGLYEQYF. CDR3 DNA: TGCGCCAGCAGCCAAGCGGGTCAGGTGGGGCTCTACGAGCAGTACTTC.

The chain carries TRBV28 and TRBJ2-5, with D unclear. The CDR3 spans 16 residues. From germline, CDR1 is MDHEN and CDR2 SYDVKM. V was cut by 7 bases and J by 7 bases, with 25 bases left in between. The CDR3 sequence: CASTIKRGVFQRTQYF. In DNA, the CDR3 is TGTGCCAGCACCATCAAGCGTGGAGTATTCCAGAGGACCCAGTACTTC.

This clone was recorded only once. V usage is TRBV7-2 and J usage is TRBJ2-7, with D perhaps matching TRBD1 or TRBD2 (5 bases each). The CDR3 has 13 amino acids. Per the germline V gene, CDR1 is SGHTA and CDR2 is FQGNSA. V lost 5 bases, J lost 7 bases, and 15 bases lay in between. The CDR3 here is CASSIRTWGEQYF. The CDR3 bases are TGTGCCAGCAGCATCAGGACTTGGGGGGAGCAGTACTTC.

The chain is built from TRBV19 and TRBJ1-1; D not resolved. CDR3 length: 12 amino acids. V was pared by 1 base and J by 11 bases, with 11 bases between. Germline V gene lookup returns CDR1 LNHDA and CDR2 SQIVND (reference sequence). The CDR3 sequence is CASSIGRPAAFF. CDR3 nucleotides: TGTGCCAGTAGTATAGGCCGCCCGGCGGCTTTCTTT. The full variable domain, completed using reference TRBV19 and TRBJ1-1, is DGGITQSPKYLFRKEGQNVTLSCEQNLNHDAMYWYRQDPGQGLRLIYYSQIVNDFQKGDIAEGYSVSREKKESFPLTVTSAQKNPTAFYLCASSIGRPAAFFGQGTRLTVV.

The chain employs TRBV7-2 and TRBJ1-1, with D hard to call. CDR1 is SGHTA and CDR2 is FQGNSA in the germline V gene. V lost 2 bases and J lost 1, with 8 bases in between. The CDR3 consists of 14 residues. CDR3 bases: TGTGCCAGCAGCTTAATCGCGGGGAACACTGAAGCTTTCTTT. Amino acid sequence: CASSLIAGNTEAFF. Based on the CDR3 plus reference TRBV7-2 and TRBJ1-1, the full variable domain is GAGVSQSPSNKVTEKGKDVELRCDPISGHTALYWYRQSLGQGLEFLIYFQGNSAPDKSGLPSDRFSAERTGGSVSTLTIQRTQQEDSAVYLCASSLIAGNTEAFFGQGTRLTVV.

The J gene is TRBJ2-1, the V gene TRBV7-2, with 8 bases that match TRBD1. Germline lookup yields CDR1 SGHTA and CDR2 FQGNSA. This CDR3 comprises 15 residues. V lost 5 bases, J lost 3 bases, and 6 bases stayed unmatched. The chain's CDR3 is CASSKTGALYNEQFF. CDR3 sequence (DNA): TGTGCCAGCAGCAAGACAGGGGCGCTCTACAATGAGCAGTTCTTC.

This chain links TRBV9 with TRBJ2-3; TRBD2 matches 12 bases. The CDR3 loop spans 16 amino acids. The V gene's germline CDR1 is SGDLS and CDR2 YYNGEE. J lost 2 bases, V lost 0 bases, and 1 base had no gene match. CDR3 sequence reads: CASSVGTSGVTDTQYF. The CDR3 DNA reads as TGTGCCAGCAGCGTAGGGACTAGCGGGGTCACAGATACGCAGTATTTT.

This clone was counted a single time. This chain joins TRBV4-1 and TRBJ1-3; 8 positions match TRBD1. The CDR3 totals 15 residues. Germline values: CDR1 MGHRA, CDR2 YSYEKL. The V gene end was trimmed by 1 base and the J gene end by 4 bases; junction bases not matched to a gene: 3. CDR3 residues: CASSQVRGQGNTIYF. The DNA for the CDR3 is TGCGCCAGCAGCCAAGTCAGGGGGCAAGGAAACACCATATATTTT.

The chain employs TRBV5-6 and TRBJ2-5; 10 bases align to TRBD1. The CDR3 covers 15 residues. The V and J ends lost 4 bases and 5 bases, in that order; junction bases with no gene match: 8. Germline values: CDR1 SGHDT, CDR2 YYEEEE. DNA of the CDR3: TGTGCCAGCAGCAAGACAGGGGGCGGTTTGGAGACCCAGTACTTC. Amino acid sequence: CASSKTGGGLETQYF.

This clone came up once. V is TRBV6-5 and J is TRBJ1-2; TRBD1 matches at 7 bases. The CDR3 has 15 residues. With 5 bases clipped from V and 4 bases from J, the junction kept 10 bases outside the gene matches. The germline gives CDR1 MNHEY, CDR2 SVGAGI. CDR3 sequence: CASSPSGTEGYGYTF. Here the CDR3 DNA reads TGTGCCAGCAGTCCCTCCGGGACAGAAGGCTATGGCTACACCTTC.

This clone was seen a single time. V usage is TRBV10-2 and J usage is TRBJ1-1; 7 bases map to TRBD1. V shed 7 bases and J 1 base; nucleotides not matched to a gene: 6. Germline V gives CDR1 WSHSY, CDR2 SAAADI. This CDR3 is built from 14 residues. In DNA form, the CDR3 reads TGCGCCAGCACTCCAGGGGGGAAGAACACTGAAGCTTTCTTT. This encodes CASTPGGKNTEAFF.